This T cell receptor (beta chain) was observed in a study of early T cells in non-severe SARS-CoV-2 infection. Study-level background: Chains from this unsorted whole-blood bulk RNA could not be paired.

Individual cDNA molecules received unique molecular identifiers during library preparation. TCRdb re-called the 5' RACE reads with MiXCR, one entry per CDR3 protein. The sample contains about 83,000 distinct CDR3 sequences, 12% of which appear only once. In its sample, this clonotype was seen a few times. The antigen remains unidentified. Points from the study as a whole: Comparison of clonotypes with VDJdb favored anti-spike CD8 responses while missing private and CD4 specificities.

The CDR3 runs to 17 residues. Germline V lookup: CDR1 DFQATT, CDR2 SNEGSKA (reference sequence). V shed 4 bases, J shed 0 bases, and the junction held 7 bases outside the gene matches. Sequencing was done on a sample of whole blood. The V and J genes are TRBV20-1 and TRBJ2-3; 13 nucleotides agree with TRBD2. This receptor was taken from an adult who was a healthcare worker with PCR-confirmed SARS-CoV-2 infection or an uninfected control (not recorded which). The CDR3 DNA sequence: TGCAGTGCTAAGACTAGCGGGAGGATAGGGAGCACAGATACGCAGTATTTT. Its translation is CSAKTSGRIGSTDTQYF.